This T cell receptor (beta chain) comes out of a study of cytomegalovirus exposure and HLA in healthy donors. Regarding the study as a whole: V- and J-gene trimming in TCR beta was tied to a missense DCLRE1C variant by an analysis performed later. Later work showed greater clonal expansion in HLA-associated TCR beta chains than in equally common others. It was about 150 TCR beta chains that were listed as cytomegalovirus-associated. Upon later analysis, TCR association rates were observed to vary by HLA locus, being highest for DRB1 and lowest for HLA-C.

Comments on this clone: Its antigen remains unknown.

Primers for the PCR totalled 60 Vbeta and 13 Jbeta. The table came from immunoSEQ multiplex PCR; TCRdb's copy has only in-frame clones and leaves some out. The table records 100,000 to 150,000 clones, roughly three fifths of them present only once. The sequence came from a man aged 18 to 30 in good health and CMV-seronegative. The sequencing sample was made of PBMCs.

DNA of the CDR3: TGCGCCAGCAGCTTGCCGGGAGGGGCCTACAATGAGCAGTTCTTC. It encodes CASSLPGGAYNEQFF. The rearrangement links TRBV5-1 to TRBJ2-1; 8 nucleotides match TRBD2. The CDR3 is 15 residues long. The germline gives CDR1 SGHRS, CDR2 YFSETQ. V dropped 1 base and J dropped 2; count of bases not matched to a gene: 2. The full variable domain, in which reference TRBV5-1 and TRBJ2-1 provide the parts outside the CDR3, is KAGVTQTPRYLIKTRGQQVTLSCSPISGHRSVSWYQQTPGQGLQFLFEYFSETQRNKGNFPGRFSGRQFSNSRSEMNVSTLELGDSALYLCASSLPGGAYNEQFFGPGTRLTVL.